This T cell receptor beta chain was recorded in a study of T cells in Graves' hyperthyroidism and ophthalmopathy. Study results and limitations: Blood also contained most expanded thyroid clonotypes above 0.001. The model's output predicted ophthalmopathy at a median of around 6.9 months prior to onset.

TCR beta CDR3 region amplification was performed from RNA transcripts. TCR CDR3 underwent first-round RT-PCR with the HTBI primer set. TCRdb reanalysed the multiplex PCR reads using MiXCR and keeps one entry per CDR3 protein. The sample shows about 350,000 distinct CDR3 sequences, 15% to 20% of them seen only once. In this sample, this clonotype turned up many times. Its antigen remains unidentified. Germline V gene sequence: CDR1 MNHNS, CDR2 SASEGT. V was clipped by 2 bases and J by 4 bases, with 11 bases between them. This CDR3 has 14 residues. The sequenced sample was blood. This chain connects TRBV6-1 to TRBJ1-2; D is ambiguous. The receptor was derived from a middle-aged woman with Graves' ophthalmopathy. CDR3 sequence (DNA): TGTGCCAGCAGTGAATCGGCCACCTCCTATGGCTACACCTTC. Its translation is CASSESATSYGYTF.